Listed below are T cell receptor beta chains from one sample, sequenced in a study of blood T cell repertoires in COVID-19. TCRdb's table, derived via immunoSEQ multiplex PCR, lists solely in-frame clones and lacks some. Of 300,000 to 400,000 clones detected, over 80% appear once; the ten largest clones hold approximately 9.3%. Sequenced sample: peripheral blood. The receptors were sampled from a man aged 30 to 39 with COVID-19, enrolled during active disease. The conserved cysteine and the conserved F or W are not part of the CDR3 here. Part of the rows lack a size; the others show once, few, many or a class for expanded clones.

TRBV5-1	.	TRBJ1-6	ASSLQGNNSPLH
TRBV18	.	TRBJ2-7	ASSPEISGKQYEQY
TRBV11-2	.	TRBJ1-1	ASSSGLNTEAF
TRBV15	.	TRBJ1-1	ATSSTRGTGRTEAF
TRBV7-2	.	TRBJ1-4	ASSAETGSEKLF
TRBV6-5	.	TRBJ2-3	ASQGSTDTQY
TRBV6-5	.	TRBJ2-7	ASSYSRGHYEQY
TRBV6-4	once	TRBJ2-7	ASSAGPSRLYEQY
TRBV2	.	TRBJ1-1	ASAPGFVEAF
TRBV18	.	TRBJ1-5	ASSPWEGNQPQH
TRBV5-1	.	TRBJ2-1	ASSSGTSSYNEQF
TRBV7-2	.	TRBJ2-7	ASSFPTGEQY
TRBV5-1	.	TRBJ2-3	ASSLGGTSGVTDTQY
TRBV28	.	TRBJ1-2	ASSWQGYGYT
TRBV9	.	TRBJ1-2	ASSAGDRAYGYT
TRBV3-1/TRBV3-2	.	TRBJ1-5	ASSQDRRVRDQPQH
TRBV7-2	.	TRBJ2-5	ASSFGSQETQY